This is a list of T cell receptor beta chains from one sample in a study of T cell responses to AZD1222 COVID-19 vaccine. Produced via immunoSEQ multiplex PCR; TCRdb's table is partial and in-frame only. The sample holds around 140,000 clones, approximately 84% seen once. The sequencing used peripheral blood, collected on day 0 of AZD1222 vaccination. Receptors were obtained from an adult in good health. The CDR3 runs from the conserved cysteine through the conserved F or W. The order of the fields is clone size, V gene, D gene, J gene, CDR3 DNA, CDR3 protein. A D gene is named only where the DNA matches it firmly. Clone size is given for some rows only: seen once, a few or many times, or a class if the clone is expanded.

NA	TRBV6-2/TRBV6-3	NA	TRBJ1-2	TGTGCCAGCAGTTCGGGATGGGGCTACACCTTC	CASSSGWGYTF
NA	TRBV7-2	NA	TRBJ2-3	TGTGCCAGCAGCTTGAGGGGGATCACAGATACGCAGTATTTT	CASSLRGITDTQYF
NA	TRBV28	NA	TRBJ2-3	TGTGCCAGCAGTTTATCGGGGGGCCTCACAGATACGCAGTATTTT	CASSLSGGLTDTQYF
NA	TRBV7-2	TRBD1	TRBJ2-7	TGTGCCAGCAGCCCAACCCGGACAGGGACCTACGAGCAGTACTTC	CASSPTRTGTYEQYF
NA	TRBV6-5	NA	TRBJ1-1	TGTGCCAGCAGTTACAGGGGCGCAGTGAACACTGAAGCTTTCTTT	CASSYRGAVNTEAFF
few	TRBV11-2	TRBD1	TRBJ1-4	TGTGCCAGCAGCGTAGGACAGGGGGCTGAAAAACTGTTTTTT	CASSVGQGAEKLFF
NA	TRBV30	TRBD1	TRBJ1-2	TGTGCCTGGAGTGTCCGGAACAGGGGATCGAGCTATGGCTACACCTTC	CAWSVRNRGSSYGYTF
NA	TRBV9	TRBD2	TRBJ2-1	TGTGCCAGCAGCGTAGGAAAGGCGGACGGGGGGAAAAATGAGCAGTTCTTC	CASSVGKADGGKNEQFF
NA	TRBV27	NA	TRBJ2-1	TGTGCCAGCAGTCCATTTCTTTCCGCGGCTCCTCCATACAATGAGCAGTTCTTC	CASSPFLSAAPPYNEQFF
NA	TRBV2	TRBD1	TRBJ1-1	TGTGCCAGCAGTCGGACAGGCCGTGAAGCTTTCTTT	CASSRTGREAFF
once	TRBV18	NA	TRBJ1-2	TGTGCCAGCTCTCTCGGAGCGGTAGGGGCCTATGGCTACACCTTC	CASSLGAVGAYGYTF
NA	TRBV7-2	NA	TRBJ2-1	TGTGCCAGCAGCTTAGACAGATACAATGAGCAGTTCTTC	CASSLDRYNEQFF
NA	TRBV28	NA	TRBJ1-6	TGTGCCAGCAGCGAGTGGTCAGAAAATTCACCCCTCCACTTT	CASSEWSENSPLHF